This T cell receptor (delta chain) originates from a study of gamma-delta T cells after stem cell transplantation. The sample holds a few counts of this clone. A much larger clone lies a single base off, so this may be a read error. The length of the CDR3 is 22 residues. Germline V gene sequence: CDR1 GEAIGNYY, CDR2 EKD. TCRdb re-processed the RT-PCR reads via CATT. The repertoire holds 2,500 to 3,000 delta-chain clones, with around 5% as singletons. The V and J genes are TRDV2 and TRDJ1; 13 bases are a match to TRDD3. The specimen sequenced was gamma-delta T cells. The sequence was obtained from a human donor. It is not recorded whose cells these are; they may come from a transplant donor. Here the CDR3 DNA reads TGTGCCTGTGACGGCCTCCCCCAGGGAACTGGGGGATACGCGTATGGGACCGATGAACTCATCTTT. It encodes CACDGLPQGTGGYAYGTDELIF.